The 14 T cell receptor beta chains given below trace back to one sample, sequenced in a study of neurological immune-mediated disorders. The sample's time point: longitudinal time-point 1 (baseline). In TCRdb, the 5' RACE reads were re-called with MiXCR into one record per CDR3 protein. The sample comprises about 49,000 distinct CDR3 sequences, more than 8.5% of which are singletons, and approximately 1.5% rests with the top ten. The sequenced material came from PBMCs. All receptors derive from a woman in her 40s in good health.

Many counts were recorded for this clonotype. The chain combines TRBV12-3 or TRBV12-4 with TRBJ1-1; 8 positions agree with TRBD1. The trim removed 6 bases at V and 0 bases at J, leaving 12 bases unmatched. CDR3 size: 17 residues. The CDR3 is CASRPGQGGDMNTEAFF. CDR3 nucleotides: TGTGCCAGCAGACCCGGACAGGGTGGGGATATGAACACTGAAGCTTTCTTT.

This clonotype was seen repeatedly, ten times or more. The rearrangement uses TRBV9 and TRBJ2-7, with 12 bases that match TRBD1. Losses at the gene ends were 4 bases for V and 4 bases for J; bases not matched to a gene: 6. There are 15 residues in the CDR3. Germline values: CDR1 SGDLS, CDR2 YYNGEE. The CDR3 coding sequence is TGTGCCAGCAGCCCCGGGACAGGGGGCGGTTACGAGCAGTACTTC. Its translation: CASSPGTGGGYEQYF.

This clonotype occurred many times. This chain uses TRBV7-2 with TRBJ2-2; 8 positions match TRBD2. The CDR3 contains 15 residues. Germline assignment: CDR1 SGHTA and CDR2 FQGNSA. Trimming removed 6 bases from V and 2 bases from J; junction bases left unmatched: 5. CDR3 coding DNA: TGTGCCAGCAGAGGGGTAGCGGGAAACACCGGGGAGCTGTTTTTT. It yields the protein CASRGVAGNTGELFF.

In this sample, this clonotype turned up many times. The chain is built from TRBV6-5 and TRBJ1-6, with D perhaps matching TRBD1 (6 bases). Germline V gives CDR1 MNHEY, CDR2 SVGAGI. Trimming pared 2 bases from V and 5 bases from J, leaving 10 bases between. CDR3 length equals 15 residues. The CDR3 region is CASSYRTEDNSPLHF. DNA for the CDR3: TGTGCCAGCAGTTACCGGACAGAAGATAATTCACCCCTCCACTTT.

This clonotype was picked up many times. The V gene is TRBV24-1, the J gene TRBJ2-3; tentative D call: TRBD1 (6 bases). Germline V gene lookup returns CDR1 KGHDR and CDR2 SFDVKD. Trimming left V 5 bases short and J 0 bases short, with 8 bases between. The CDR3 has 14 amino acids. CDR3 region: CATSGTVSTDTQYF. The CDR3 DNA reads as TGTGCCACCAGTGGGACAGTCAGCACAGATACGCAGTATTTT.

There are many counts of this clonotype. The chain is built from TRBV7-2 and TRBJ1-6, with D perhaps matching TRBD1 (5 bases). The germline V and J ends were trimmed by 6 bases and 10 bases, with 13 bases remaining between them. CDR1 is SGHTA and CDR2 is FQGNSA in the germline V gene. This CDR3 has 13 amino acids. DNA for the CDR3: TGTGCCAGCAGTGCGGAGGGGCAGTCACCCCTCCACTTT. It encodes CASSAEGQSPLHF.

In its sample, this clonotype was seen a few times. The V and J genes are TRBV12-3 or TRBV12-4 and TRBJ1-4; 9 bases line up with TRBD1. The CDR3 length is 16 residues. After removal of 6 bases from V and 3 bases from J, the junction contained 8 bases not matched to a gene. Here the CDR3 DNA reads TGTGCCAGCAGACCCTACAGGGGGCAGTCTAATGAAAAACTGTTTTTT. Amino acids: CASRPYRGQSNEKLFF.

This clonotype was counted at least ten times. The chain uses TRBV27 and TRBJ2-3; D perhaps matches TRBD1 (5 bases). The CDR3 totals 14 residues. The V gene lost 3 bases and the J gene lost 2 bases, with 9 bases spanning the gap. Germline CDR1 is MNHEY and CDR2 is SMNVEV (reference sequence). DNA for the CDR3: TGTGCCAGCAGTTTTCAGGGCAACACAGATACGCAGTATTTT. Encoded protein: CASSFQGNTDTQYF.

This clonotype was detected ten times or more. For the CDR3, the DNA is TGTGCCAGCAGCTCAAAAGGTACCTCTGGGGCCAACGTCCTGACTTTC. This translates into CASSSKGTSGANVLTF. The V and J genes are TRBV27 and TRBJ2-6, with D unresolved. The CDR3 has 16 residues. In germline, CDR1 is MNHEY, CDR2 SMNVEV (reference sequence). Trimming took 6 bases from V and 0 from J, leaving 12 bases between them.

This clonotype was found many times. This chain uses TRBV7-2 with TRBJ2-3; TRBD2 matches 11 bases. This CDR3 spans 15 amino acids. V shed 5 bases and J 2 bases; nucleotides not matched to a gene: 3. Germline-derived CDR1 and CDR2 are SGHTA and FQGNSA. CDR3 amino acids: CASSMTSGDTDTQYF. The CDR3 DNA sequence: TGTGCCAGCAGCATGACTAGCGGGGACACAGATACGCAGTATTTT.

By share, this clonotype counts as medium-sized. V usage is TRBV7-2 and J usage is TRBJ2-2; D possibly corresponds to TRBD1 (6 bases). V lost 3 bases and J 1 base, leaving 9 bases between the germline ends. CDR3 length: 15 amino acids. In germline, CDR1 is SGHTA, CDR2 FQGNSA. The CDR3 coding sequence is TGTGCCAGCAGCTTCACAGGGAGGAACACCGGGGAGCTGTTTTTT. Protein sequence: CASSFTGRNTGELFF.

This clonotype was counted at least ten times. This chain links TRBV7-2 with TRBJ2-3; D is unresolved. The CDR3 is made up of 11 amino acids. The germline V gene encodes CDR1 SGHTA and CDR2 FQGNSA. V lost 4 bases, J lost 4 bases, and 3 bases lay in between. The CDR3 loop is CASSSADTQYF. The CDR3 nucleotides read TGTGCCAGCAGCTCGGCAGATACGCAGTATTTT.

This clonotype was seen ten or more times. This sequence joins TRBV6-5 and TRBJ2-2, with D possibly TRBD1 on 6 matching bases. This CDR3 spans 14 amino acids. V lost 9 bases to trimming and J lost 4 bases, with 15 bases between them. Germline lookup yields CDR1 MNHEY and CDR2 SVGAGI. The CDR3 region has the DNA TGTGCCAGTGGGACGGGACAAGGCACCGGGGAGCTGTTTTTT. It encodes CASGTGQGTGELFF.

This clonotype was recorded many times. V is TRBV5-1 and J is TRBJ1-5; maybe TRBD1 (5 bases). The CDR3 extends over 14 amino acids. The ends were cut back, 0 bases at V and 5 bases at J, with 9 bases in the middle. Germline CDR1 is SGHRS and CDR2 is YFSETQ. CDR3 in DNA: TGCGCCAGCAGCTTGGGGGGCGCTTATCAGCCCCAGCATTTT. Translated, it gives CASSLGGAYQPQHF. Variable domain in full (rest from reference TRBV5-1 and TRBJ1-5): KAGVTQTPRYLIKTRGQQVTLSCSPISGHRSVSWYQQTPGQGLQFLFEYFSETQRNKGNFPGRFSGRQFSNSRSEMNVSTLELGDSALYLCASSLGGAYQPQHFGDGTRLSIL.